The rows below give T cell receptor beta chains drawn from one sample of a study of T cells after posttransplantation cyclophosphamide. Repertoires were generated with immunoSEQ multiplex PCR, while TCRdb's copy carries only in-frame clones and drops some. The sample records about 9,900 clones, approximately 87% being singletons. The sequences come from PBMCs, collected after an allogeneic stem cell transplant with a calcineurin inhibitor and methotrexate. All receptors come from a male patient in his thirties who received an allogeneic stem cell transplant from an unrelated donor, was CMV-positive, and had no GVHD. Some T cells may possibly be graft donor cells. CDR3s include the opening cysteine and the closing phenylalanine or tryptophan. A D gene is named only where the DNA matches it firmly. Clone size is stated in some rows and not others, as once, few, many or a class when expanded.

>TRBD2|TRBV19|TRBJ2-1|-
TGTGCCAGTAGTGCGACTAGCGGGAGAATTAGGTCCTACAATGAGCAGTTCTTC
CASSATSGRIRSYNEQFF
>-|TRBV11-3|TRBJ2-1|-
TGTGCCAGCAGCTTAAGCGGAGACTACAATGAGCAGTTCTTC
CASSLSGDYNEQFF
>-|TRBV27|TRBJ2-7|-
TGTGCCAGCAGTTTGAGACAGTCCTACGAGCAGTACTTC
CASSLRQSYEQYF
>-|TRBV7-3|TRBJ2-5|-
TGTGCCAGCAGCTTAACAGGGGGGGCGGGAGAGACCCAGTACTTC
CASSLTGGAGETQYF
>TRBD2|TRBV10-3|TRBJ2-7|few
TGTGCCATCAGTGGACTAGCTGCCGAGCAGTACTTC
CAISGLAAEQYF
>-|TRBV27|TRBJ1-2|few
TGTGCCAGCAGTTTCCGAGGGTTAAAACAGGGCTATGGCTACACCTTC
CASSFRGLKQGYGYTF
>TRBD2|TRBV2|TRBJ2-5|once
TGTGCCAGCCTGGACCGGGAGGGCCAAGAGACCCAGTACTTC
CASLDREGQETQYF
>-|TRBV7-2|TRBJ2-5|-
TGTGCCAGCAGCTTAAACAGGGCAGAGACCCAGTACTTC
CASSLNRAETQYF
>TRBD2|TRBV6-4|TRBJ2-1|-
TGTGCCAGCAGTGACGGGACTAGCGGCCCCTACAATGAGCAGTTCTTC
CASSDGTSGPYNEQFF
>TRBD1|TRBV6-1|TRBJ2-2|-
TGTGCCACGGACAGGAGGAACACCGGGGAGCTGTTTTTT
CATDRRNTGELFF
>-|TRBV11-2|TRBJ2-1|-
TGTGCCAGCAGCTTCCAGCGGGTTTACAATGAGCAGTTCTTC
CASSFQRVYNEQFF
>TRBD2|TRBV5-4|TRBJ2-1|-
TGTGCCAGCAGGTCTAGCGGGAGGGCCCCGTACAATGAGCAGTTCTTC
CASRSSGRAPYNEQFF
>TRBD2|TRBV19|TRBJ2-3|-
TGTGCCAGTAGTATGGGGGCATTAGCGGGAGGCACAGATACGCAGTATTTT
CASSMGALAGGTDTQYF
>-|TRBV7-2|TRBJ2-3|-
TGTGCCAGCAGCTTAGCGGGTAGACAGGTTAGCACAGATACGCAGTATTTT
CASSLAGRQVSTDTQYF
>-|TRBV6-6|TRBJ1-6|few
TGTGCCAGCAGTCCCTACAATTCACCCCTCCACTTT
CASSPYNSPLHF
>-|TRBV29-1|TRBJ2-2|-
TGCAGCGCTCTTTTCACCGGGGAGCTGTTTTTT
CSALFTGELFF
>TRBD2|TRBV20-1|TRBJ2-1|-
TGCAGTGCTAGGCTAGCGGGAGTTTTCTTC
CSARLAGVFF
>TRBD1|TRBV10-1|TRBJ1-1|-
TGCGCCAGCAGTAAAAACCCCCAACAGGGGGCGAACACTGAAGCTTTCTTT
CASSKNPQQGANTEAFF
>-|TRBV19|TRBJ1-1|-
TGTGCCAGTAGTTTCGTATACCCCTCGGGGGGCACTGAAGCTTTCTTT
CASSFVYPSGGTEAFF
>TRBD1|TRBV28|TRBJ2-7|-
TGTGCCAGCAGACTCCCGGGACAGGGGGCCTACGAGCAGTACTTC
CASRLPGQGAYEQYF
>TRBD1|TRBV2|TRBJ2-1|-
TGTGCCAGCAGTAAGACAGGGGCCTACAATGAGCAGTTCTTC
CASSKTGAYNEQFF
>-|TRBV5-1|TRBJ2-1|-
TGCGCCAGCAGCCTCAGGGGCGGGAGCTCCTACAATGAGCAGTTCTTC
CASSLRGGSSYNEQFF
>-|TRBV4-1|TRBJ1-1|few
TGCGCCAGCAGCCAATGGAGGATGACTCCTACCATGAACACTGAAGCTTTCTTT
CASSQWRMTPTMNTEAFF
>-|TRBV7-2|TRBJ2-7|-
TGTGCCAGCAGCCCCGGGTCGGCGGCCGCCTACGAGCAGTACTTC
CASSPGSAAAYEQYF
>-|TRBV11-2|TRBJ2-3|-
TGTGCCAGCAGCTTAGATCTGGCGGCAGATACGCAGTATTTT
CASSLDLAADTQYF
>-|TRBV6-5|TRBJ2-2|-
TGTGCCAGCAGTTACCTAAGCACCGGGGAGCTGTTTTTT
CASSYLSTGELFF
>-|TRBV15|TRBJ2-7|-
TGTGCCACCAGCAGCCGGAGGGATGTTTACGAGCAGTACTTC
CATSSRRDVYEQYF
>TRBD2|TRBV5-6|TRBJ2-5|-
TGTGCCAGCAGCCCCCTTCCGGGACATCCGGGGGGGTCCCAGTACTTC
CASSPLPGHPGGSQYF
>-|TRBV27|TRBJ1-3|-
TGTGCCAGCAGTTTACAGGGCTTGGGTGGAAACACCATATATTTT
CASSLQGLGGNTIYF
>-|TRBV5-5|TRBJ1-2|few
TGCGCCAGCAGCCAAGAGACTAACTATGGCTACACCTTC
CASSQETNYGYTF
>-|TRBV6-1|TRBJ1-5|-
TGTGCCAGCAGTGAATCTGCGAATCGACCCCAGCATTTT
CASSESANRPQHF
>-|TRBV6-5|TRBJ2-1|-
TGTGCCAGCAGTTACTCGATCCCGGTCAAGGAGCAGTTCTTC
CASSYSIPVKEQFF
>TRBD2|TRBV11-2|TRBJ2-2|once
TGTGCCAGCAGCTACCGACTAGCGGGGACCGGGGAGCTGTTTTTT
CASSYRLAGTGELFF
>-|TRBV15|TRBJ2-1|-
TGTGCCACCAGCAAGACTAGGCCGATCAATGAGCAGTTCTTC
CATSKTRPINEQFF
>-|TRBV27|TRBJ2-3|-
TGTGCCAGCATTCCCCTTGCGGTAGCGACACGGTGGGGCACAGATACGCAGTATTTT
CASIPLAVATRWGTDTQYF
>-|TRBV15|TRBJ2-3|-
TGTGCCACCAGCGGGGGCCCTGACAGAAACCCCACAGATACGCAGTATTTT
CATSGGPDRNPTDTQYF
>TRBD1|TRBV27|TRBJ2-7|-
TGTGCCAGCAGCCCGGACAGGGGGCCCTACGAGCAGTACTTC
CASSPDRGPYEQYF
>TRBD1|TRBV4-1|TRBJ1-6|-
TGCGCCAGCAGCCAAATTCAATCTCCGGGACAGGGACATACACCCCTCCACTTT
CASSQIQSPGQGHTPLHF
>-|TRBV4-2|TRBJ2-6|medium-sized
TGTGCCAGCAGCCAAGATAGCGTCTCTGGGGCCAACGTCCTGACTTTC
CASSQDSVSGANVLTF
>-|TRBV6-5|TRBJ2-1|-
TGTGCCAGCACCAGGGGTGGAACCTCCTACAATGAGCAGTTCTTC
CASTRGGTSYNEQFF
>TRBD2|TRBV5-6|TRBJ2-3|once
TGTGCCAGCAGCTTGGGGCTAGCGGGAGGAGATACGCAGTATTTT
CASSLGLAGGDTQYF
>-|TRBV19|TRBJ2-4|-
TGTGCCAGTAGTTTCCGGGAGTTCAAAAACATTCAGTACTTC
CASSFREFKNIQYF
>TRBD1|TRBV5-1|TRBJ2-2|-
TGCGCCAGCAGCTCCGGACAGGGCCGTGACACCGGGGAGCTGTTTTTT
CASSSGQGRDTGELFF
>-|TRBV7-2|TRBJ2-3|once
TGTGCCAGCCTCTTAAGCCAGGGCCGGGCAGATACGCAGTATTTT
CASLLSQGRADTQYF
>TRBD2|TRBV27|TRBJ2-7|-
TGTGCCAGCAGCTACACTCTAGCGGGAGGGCCCTCCGAGCAGTACTTC
CASSYTLAGGPSEQYF
>TRBD2|TRBV18|TRBJ2-7|-
TGTGCCAGCTCACCCGCGACTAGCGGGAGGGGGTACGAGCAGTACTTC
CASSPATSGRGYEQYF
>TRBD2|TRBV2|TRBJ2-2|-
TGTGCCAGCAGCCGACTAGCGGGAGCCACCGGGGAGCTGTTTTTT
CASSRLAGATGELFF
>TRBD1|TRBV10-3|TRBJ1-1|few
TGTGCCATCAGTGGACAGGGTGAAGCTTTCTTT
CAISGQGEAFF
>-|TRBV7-8|TRBJ1-5|-
TGTGCCAGCAGCTTAGTGGCCCGAAGTGCGGCGTATAGCAATCAGCCCCAGCATTTT
CASSLVARSAAYSNQPQHF
>-|TRBV2|TRBJ1-1|-
TGTGCCAGCGAAGTGGCCGAAGTAATGAACACTGAAGCTTTCTTT
CASEVAEVMNTEAFF
>TRBD2|TRBV19|TRBJ2-1|-
TGTGCCAGTAGTATTTGGTCTAGCGGGGTTAGCTCCTACAATGAGCAGTTCTTC
CASSIWSSGVSSYNEQFF
>TRBD1|TRBV4-3|TRBJ1-4|-
TGCGCCAGCAGCCAAGATACGCGACTTTTAGGACAGGGATTAGTGGATAATGAAAAACTGTTTTTT
CASSQDTRLLGQGLVDNEKLFF
>-|TRBV9|TRBJ2-1|-
TGTGCCAGCAGCGTAGGAGGGGGAGGGGCCTACAATGAGCAGTTCTTC
CASSVGGGGAYNEQFF
>TRBD1|TRBV5-1|TRBJ1-1|-
TGCGCCAGCAGCCCTACAGGGGGCCAGACTGAAGCTTTCTTT
CASSPTGGQTEAFF
>-|TRBV10-2|TRBJ2-2|-
TGCGCCAGCAGGGTCGGAGGGCCGGGCACCGGGGAGCTGTTTTTT
CASRVGGPGTGELFF
>-|TRBV5-1|TRBJ2-6|-
TGCGCCAGCAGCCCCAAAATCAGGGTGCATTCTGGGGCCAACGTCCTGACTTTC
CASSPKIRVHSGANVLTF
>-|TRBV5-1|TRBJ2-2|-
TGCGCCAGCAGCAATCTTGACCAGGGAACGAACACCGGGGAGCTGTTTTTT
CASSNLDQGTNTGELFF
>TRBD1|TRBV11-1|TRBJ2-1|once
TGTGCCAGCAGCCGTGACAGGGAAGAGCAGTTCTTC
CASSRDREEQFF
>TRBD2|TRBV19|TRBJ2-3|-
TGTGCCAGTAATAGGCTAGCGGGAGCGGTAGATACGCAGTATTTT
CASNRLAGAVDTQYF
>-|TRBV4-1|TRBJ2-5|-
TGCGCCAGCAGCCAAGGGGGCTCGCCTGGAGAGACCCAGTACTTC
CASSQGGSPGETQYF